The 8 T cell receptor beta chains presented below share a single source sample, sequenced in a study of blood T cell repertoires in COVID-19. Repertoires were generated with immunoSEQ multiplex PCR, while TCRdb's copy carries only in-frame clones and drops some. The data show a few hundred thousand clones, around 83% seen once. Input material: peripheral blood. All receptors derive from a woman aged 50 to 60 with acute or convalescent COVID-19.

The gene calls are TRBV12-3 or TRBV12-4 and TRBJ1-4, with 8 bases lining up with TRBD1. The CDR3 is 13 amino acids. The V segment lost 7 bases and the J segment 6 bases; nucleotides outside the gene matches: 4. The CDR3: CASTADRDEKLFF. The CDR3 DNA follows: TGTGCCAGCACCGCGGACAGGGATGAAAAACTGTTTTTT.

V and J are TRBV3-1 (or the pseudogene TRBV3-2) and TRBJ1-6, with a possible D match to TRBD1 (6 bases). The CDR3 totals 14 residues. V was cut by 5 bases and J by 11 bases, with 16 bases left in between. Looked up from germline, CDR1 is LGHDT and CDR2 is YNNKEL (reference sequence). The CDR3 protein is CASSSDSAGAPLHF. CDR3 bases: TGTGCCAGCAGCTCGGACAGCGCAGGAGCACCCCTCCACTTT.

V and J are TRBV19 and TRBJ1-5; 10 positions agree with TRBD1. Germline V gene sequence: CDR1 LNHDA, CDR2 SQIVND (reference sequence). The CDR3 spans 15 residues. After removal of 4 bases from V and 7 bases from J, the junction contained 7 bases not matched to a gene. Written as DNA, the CDR3 is TGTGCCAGTAGTACCGGGACAGGGGTTCGACAGCCCCAGCATTTT. Its translation: CASSTGTGVRQPQHF.

V usage is TRBV4-2 and J usage is TRBJ1-4; TRBD1 is a possible D gene (5 bases). V was trimmed by 1 base and J by 6 bases, leaving 12 bases between them. The CDR3 sequence is 15 residues long. Germline CDR1 and CDR2: LGHNA and YNFKEQ. CDR3 residues: CASSQVGENDEKLFF. In DNA, the CDR3 is TGTGCCAGCAGCCAAGTAGGGGAAAACGATGAAAAACTGTTTTTT.

The J gene is TRBJ1-1, the V gene TRBV11-3; 9 bases are a match to TRBD1. V dropped 0 bases and J dropped 5; count of bases not matched to a gene: 4. CDR3 size: 15 residues. Germline V gene data show CDR1 as SGHNT and CDR2 as YENEEA. In nucleotides, the CDR3 is TGTGCCAGCAGCTTAGATGGGACAGGGAGGACTGAAGCTTTCTTT. Translating gives CASSLDGTGRTEAFF.

The chain employs TRBV19 and TRBJ2-5; TRBD2 matches 9 bases. Germline-derived CDR1 and CDR2 are LNHDA and SQIVND (reference sequence). The CDR3 consists of 15 residues. V gave up 3 bases and J gave up 7 bases; unmatched junction bases: 9. The CDR3 bases are TGTGCCAGTAGTATTGGAGGTAGCGGGAGTTCGACCCAGTACTTC. It encodes CASSIGGSGSSTQYF.

The chain combines TRBV28 with TRBJ2-5; 7 nucleotides match TRBD1. Germline values: CDR1 MDHEN, CDR2 SYDVKM. This CDR3 contains 15 residues. With V trimmed by 4 bases and J by 5 bases, 10 bases remained unmatched. The DNA for the CDR3 is TGTGCCAGCAGTTCTCGACAGGGCCTCGGGGAGACCCAGTACTTC. This translates into CASSSRQGLGETQYF.

The CDR3 DNA follows: TGTGCCAGCAGCAAAACTCGACAGGGGAACTCACCCCTCCACTTT. This translates into CASSKTRQGNSPLHF. J is TRBJ1-6 and V is TRBV7-2; 8 bases map to TRBD1. There are 15 residues in the CDR3. Germline values: CDR1 SGHTA, CDR2 FQGNSA. Trimming cost V 5 bases and J 10 bases; bases outside gene matches: 10. The whole variable domain, filled in from reference TRBV7-2 and TRBJ1-6, reads GAGVSQSPSNKVTEKGKDVELRCDPISGHTALYWYRQSLGQGLEFLIYFQGNSAPDKSGLPSDRFSAERTGGSVSTLTIQRTQQEDSAVYLCASSKTRQGNSPLHFGNGTRLTVT.